Listed below are T cell receptor beta chains from one sample, sequenced in a study of shared clonotypes between healthy human individuals. Clones were read by immunoSEQ multiplex PCR, and TCRdb kept only the in-frame ones, dropping some. This sample has just over 2,000,000 clones, with around 96% found just once. The sequenced sample consisted of naive CD8+ T cells sorted from blood. Every receptor here comes from a man younger than 35 in good health. Both conserved end residues are part of each CDR3. D genes are given only for firm matches. Clone size appears in some rows only: once, few, many, or a class for an expanded clone.

j_call	d_call	v_call	clone_size	cdr3_aa	cdr3_nt
TRBJ2-7	TRBD2	TRBV28	.	CASSPAGGVYEQYF	TGTGCCAGCAGTCCAGCGGGGGGCGTCTACGAGCAGTACTTC
TRBJ2-6	.	TRBV13	.	CASSLALAGANVLTF	TGTGCCAGCAGCTTAGCCCTAGCTGGGGCCAACGTCCTGACTTTC
TRBJ2-7	.	TRBV30	once	CAWSVSAASYEQYF	TGTGCCTGGAGTGTAAGCGCGGCGTCCTACGAGCAGTACTTC
TRBJ2-5	TRBD2	TRBV7-8	.	CASNSPGLAEETQYF	TGTGCCAGCAACTCCCCGGGACTAGCGGAGGAGACCCAGTACTTC
TRBJ2-7	.	TRBV27	.	CASSLFRTGYEQYF	TGTGCCAGCAGTTTATTTCGCACAGGTTACGAGCAGTACTTC
TRBJ2-3	TRBD1	TRBV27	.	CASSFLSGQGTDTQYF	TGTGCCAGCAGTTTTTTGTCGGGACAGGGCACAGATACGCAGTATTTT
TRBJ2-2	TRBD1	TRBV6-5	.	CASSYTGQYTGELFF	TGTGCCAGCAGTTACACGGGACAGTACACCGGGGAGCTGTTTTTT
TRBJ2-5	.	TRBV7-9	.	CASSLADREGQETQYF	TGTGCCAGCAGCTTAGCCGACAGGGAGGGGCAAGAGACCCAGTACTTC
TRBJ2-7	TRBD2	TRBV5-4	.	CASSPRRLADTYEQYF	TGTGCCAGCAGTCCTCGGCGGCTAGCGGATACCTACGAGCAGTACTTC
TRBJ2-7	.	TRBV7-9	.	CASSLAFSSSYEQYF	TGTGCCAGCAGCTTAGCCTTCTCGAGCTCCTACGAGCAGTACTTC
TRBJ2-2	TRBD2	TRBV9	.	CASSVGSGGPNTGELFF	TGTGCCAGCAGCGTGGGGAGCGGGGGCCCTAACACCGGGGAGCTGTTTTTT
TRBJ2-3	TRBD2	TRBV6-5	.	CASRGPSGSTDTQYF	TGTGCCAGCAGGGGGCCTAGCGGGAGCACAGATACGCAGTATTTT
TRBJ2-3	.	TRBV5-6	.	CASSLSDLRSTDTQYF	TGTGCCAGCAGCTTGTCGGACCTACGAAGCACAGATACGCAGTATTTT
TRBJ2-7	.	TRBV19	.	CASSTRQGYEQYF	TGTGCCAGTTCGACAAGGCAGGGCTACGAGCAGTACTTC
TRBJ2-5	.	TRBV7-8	.	CASSLSSRGEETQYF	TGTGCCAGCAGCCTTTCCAGCCGTGGGGAGGAGACCCAGTACTTC
TRBJ2-7	TRBD1	TRBV10-3	.	CAISDRDRGGEEQYF	TGTGCCATCAGTGACAGGGACAGGGGGGGAGAAGAGCAGTACTTC
TRBJ1-1	TRBD1	TRBV4-1	.	CASRIQGADTEAFF	TGCGCCAGCAGGATACAGGGGGCGGACACTGAAGCTTTCTTT
TRBJ2-5	TRBD2	TRBV7-9	.	CASSLFVRGSGWKETQYF	TGTGCCAGCAGCTTATTTGTGCGCGGGAGCGGGTGGAAAGAGACCCAGTACTTC
TRBJ1-2	.	TRBV7-6	.	CASSLHRNYGYTF	TGTGCCAGCAGCTTACACAGGAACTATGGCTACACCTTC
TRBJ1-6	TRBD1	TRBV11-2	.	CASSPGQGAYNSPLHF	TGTGCCAGCAGCCCAGGACAGGGGGCCTATAATTCACCCCTCCACTTT
TRBJ2-7	.	TRBV10-2	.	CASSGQRVYEQYF	TGCGCCAGCAGTGGACAGCGCGTCTACGAGCAGTACTTC
TRBJ2-5	TRBD2	TRBV5-4	.	CASSSGLAGAFQETQYF	TGTGCCAGCAGCTCTGGACTAGCGGGGGCTTTCCAAGAGACCCAGTACTTC
TRBJ2-3	.	TRBV9	.	CASSVEGLTDTQYF	TGTGCCAGCAGCGTAGAAGGTTTGACAGATACGCAGTATTTT
TRBJ2-2	.	TRBV4-1	.	CASSQESGVNSGELFF	TGCGCCAGCAGCCAAGAGTCAGGGGTTAATTCCGGGGAGCTGTTTTTT